The present TCR beta chain was sequenced within a study of blood T cell repertoires in COVID-19. Study in general: Samples taken during acute and convalescent COVID-19 were collected in the United States, Italy and Spain.

Sequenced by immunoSEQ multiplex PCR; TCRdb stores in-frame clones only, minus some. Here the sample spans under 250,000 clones, approximately 84% being singletons. The V gene lost 5 bases and the J gene lost 7 bases, with 14 bases spanning the gap. The CDR3 runs 14 residues. The germline gives CDR1 SEHNR, CDR2 FQNEAQ (reference sequence). The rearrangement joins TRBV7-9 to TRBJ2-2, with D perhaps TRBD1 (6 bases). Material for sequencing was peripheral blood. The receptor was derived from a man aged 50 or older with acute or convalescent COVID-19. For the CDR3, the DNA is TGTGCCAGCAGCCATCCAGGGGTTGGCGGGGAGCTGTTTTTT. Its translation: CASSHPGVGGELFF.